This T cell receptor (beta chain) is drawn from a study of breast tumors, draining lymph nodes, adjacent tissues (dated by TCRdb to 2016 to 2017). Study-level background: TCR beta repertoires were compared across tumor, adjacent nontumor tissue and axillary lymph nodes obtained from breast cancer patients. In human breast cancer, the study set out to evaluate how tumor, surrounding tissue and draining lymph node repertoires relate to one another and whether T cells may move between these sites.

TCRdb shows the sequencer as Illumina HiSeq 2000. Multiplex PCR amplification was used to generate the TCR beta chain libraries. The amplified TCR beta chain products were analyzed by high-throughput sequencing. The raw public reads went through TCRdb reprocessing: fastp at Q25, MiXCR clone calling, in-frame beta chains kept. CDR3 protein sequences are deduplicated, and each keeps its most common genes and DNA. Within this sample are about 47,000 distinct CDR3 sequences, with under 30% of them counted one time only. The ten most abundant clones make up more than 6.5% of the sample. Comment on this clonotype: What this receptor recognizes is not known. This sequence may be a read error, since a much larger clone differs from it by one base.

Study-wide conclusions, independent of this receptor: In luminal-like breast cancer, tumor and nontumor tissue repertoires resembled each other significantly more than in basal-like breast cancer. The conclusion that tumor T cells originate in lymph nodes was presented as consistent with a hypothesis rather than as directly demonstrated. Tumors showed preferential V and J gene usage, and their T-cell repertoire diversity fell below that of lymph nodes yet above that of nontumor tissue. The data were judged consistent with most tumor T cells deriving from the lymph node and then expanding within tumor tissue.

Sequencing used breast tumor tissue. This sequence was found in a female donor with breast cancer. Some clones in this sample may be carry-over from other donors' samples.

The nucleotide sequence is given as TGTGCCAGCAGCCGCTCTCGGGGGAGTTCGTCAGATACGCAGTGTTTT. Its translation reads: CASSRSRGSSSDTQCF. Here the chain combines TRBV3-1 and TRBJ2-3; a weak D assignment points to TRBD2 (6 bases agree). Taken from cysteine to phenylalanine, the CDR3 has 16 residues. Only the CDR3 portion is preserved as DNA: 48 bases, with reading frame beginning at the first base. The CDR1 and CDR2 encoded by the germline V gene (reference sequence) are LGHDT and YNNKEL.